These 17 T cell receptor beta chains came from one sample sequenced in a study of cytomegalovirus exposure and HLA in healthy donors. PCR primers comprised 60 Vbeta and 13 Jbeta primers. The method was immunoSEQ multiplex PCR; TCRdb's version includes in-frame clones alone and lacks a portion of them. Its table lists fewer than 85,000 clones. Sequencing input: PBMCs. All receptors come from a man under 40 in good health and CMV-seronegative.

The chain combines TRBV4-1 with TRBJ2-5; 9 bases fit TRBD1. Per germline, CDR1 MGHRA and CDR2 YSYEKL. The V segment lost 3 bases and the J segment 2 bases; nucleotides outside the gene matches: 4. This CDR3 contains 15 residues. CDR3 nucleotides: TGCGCCAGCAGCCAGCCCGGGACAGGGCAAGAGACCCAGTACTTC. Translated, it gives CASSQPGTGQETQYF.

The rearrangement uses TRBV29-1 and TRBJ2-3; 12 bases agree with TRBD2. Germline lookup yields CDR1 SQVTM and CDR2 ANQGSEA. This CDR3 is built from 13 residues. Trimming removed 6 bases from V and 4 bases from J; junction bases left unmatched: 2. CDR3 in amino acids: CSVLAGGPDTQYF. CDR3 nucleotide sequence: TGCAGCGTCCTAGCGGGGGGGCCAGATACGCAGTATTTT.

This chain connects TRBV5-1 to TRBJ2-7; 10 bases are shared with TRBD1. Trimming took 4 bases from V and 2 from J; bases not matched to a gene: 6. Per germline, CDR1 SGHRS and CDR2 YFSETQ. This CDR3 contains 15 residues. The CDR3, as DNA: TGCGCCAGCAGCCCTGGGACAGGGGTGCCCTACGAGCAGTACTTC. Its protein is CASSPGTGVPYEQYF.

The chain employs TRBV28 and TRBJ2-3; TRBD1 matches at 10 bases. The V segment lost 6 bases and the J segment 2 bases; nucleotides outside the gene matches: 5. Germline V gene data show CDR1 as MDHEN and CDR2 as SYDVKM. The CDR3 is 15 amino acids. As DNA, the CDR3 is TGTGCCAGCAGCACCGGGACAGGGGACACAGATACGCAGTATTTT. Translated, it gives CASSTGTGDTDTQYF.

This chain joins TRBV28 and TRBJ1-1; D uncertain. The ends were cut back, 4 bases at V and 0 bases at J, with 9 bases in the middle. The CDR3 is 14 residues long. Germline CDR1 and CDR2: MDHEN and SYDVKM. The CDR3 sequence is CASSWASMNTEAFF. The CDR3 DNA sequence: TGTGCCAGCAGTTGGGCCTCAATGAACACTGAAGCTTTCTTT. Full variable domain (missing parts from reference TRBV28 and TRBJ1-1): DVKVTQSSRYLVKRTGEKVFLECVQDMDHENMFWYRQDPGLGLRLIYFSYDVKMKEKGDIPEGYSVSREKKERFSLILESASTNQTSMYLCASSWASMNTEAFFGQGTRLTVV.

CDR3 DNA sequence: TGTGCCAGCAGCCAAGATAGGGGGTCCTACTCCTACGAGCAGTACTTC. Its protein is CASSQDRGSYSYEQYF. The chain has TRBV14 and TRBJ2-7; D perhaps matches TRBD1 (6 bases). The CDR3 covers 16 residues. V lost 0 bases to trimming and J lost 0 bases, with 12 bases between them. Germline-derived CDR1 and CDR2 are SGHDN and FVKESK. Combining the CDR3 with reference TRBV14 and TRBJ2-7 gives the whole variable domain EAGVTQFPSHSVIEKGQTVTLRCDPISGHDNLYWYRRVMGKEIKFLLHFVKESKQDESGMPNNRFLAERTGGTYSTLKVQPAELEDSGVYFCASSQDRGSYSYEQYFGPGTRLTVT.

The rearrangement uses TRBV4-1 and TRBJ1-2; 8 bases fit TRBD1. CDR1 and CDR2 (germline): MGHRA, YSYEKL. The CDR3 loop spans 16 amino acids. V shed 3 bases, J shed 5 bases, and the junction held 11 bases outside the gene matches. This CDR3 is CASSQSPGQGEYGYTF. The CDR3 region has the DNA TGCGCCAGCAGCCAGTCCCCCGGACAGGGCGAATATGGCTACACCTTC.

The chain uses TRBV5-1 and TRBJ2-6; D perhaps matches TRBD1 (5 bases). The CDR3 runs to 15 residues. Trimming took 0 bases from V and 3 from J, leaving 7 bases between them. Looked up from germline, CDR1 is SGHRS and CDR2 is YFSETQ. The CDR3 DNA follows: TGCGCCAGCAGCTTGGCAGGGCGTGGGGCCAACGTCCTGACTTTC. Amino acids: CASSLAGRGANVLTF.

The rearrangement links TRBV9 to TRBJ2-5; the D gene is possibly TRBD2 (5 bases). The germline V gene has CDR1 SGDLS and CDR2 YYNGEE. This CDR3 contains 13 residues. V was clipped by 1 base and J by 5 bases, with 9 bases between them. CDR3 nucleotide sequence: TGTGCCAGCAGCGTATCGGGAAAGGAGACCCAGTACTTC. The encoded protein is CASSVSGKETQYF.

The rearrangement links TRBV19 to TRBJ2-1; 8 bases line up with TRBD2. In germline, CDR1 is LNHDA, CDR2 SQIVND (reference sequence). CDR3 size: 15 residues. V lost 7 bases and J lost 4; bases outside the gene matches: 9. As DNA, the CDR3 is TGTGCCAGTACCGGGAGCGGGAGTGGTTACAATGAGCAGTTCTTC. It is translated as CASTGSGSGYNEQFF.

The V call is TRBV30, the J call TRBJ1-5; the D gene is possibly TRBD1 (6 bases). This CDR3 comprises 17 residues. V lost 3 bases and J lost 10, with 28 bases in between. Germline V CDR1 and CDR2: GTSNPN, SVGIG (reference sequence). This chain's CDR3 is CAWRGPGQIWAGRPQHF. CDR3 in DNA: TGTGCCTGGAGGGGACCGGGACAAATTTGGGCCGGGCGCCCCCAGCATTTT.

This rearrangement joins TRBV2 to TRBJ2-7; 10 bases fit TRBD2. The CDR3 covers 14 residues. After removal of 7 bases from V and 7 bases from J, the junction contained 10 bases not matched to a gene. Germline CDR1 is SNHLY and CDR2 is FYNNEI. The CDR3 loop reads CASTMLAGGREQYF. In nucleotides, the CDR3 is TGTGCCAGCACCATGTTAGCGGGAGGACGGGAGCAGTACTTC.

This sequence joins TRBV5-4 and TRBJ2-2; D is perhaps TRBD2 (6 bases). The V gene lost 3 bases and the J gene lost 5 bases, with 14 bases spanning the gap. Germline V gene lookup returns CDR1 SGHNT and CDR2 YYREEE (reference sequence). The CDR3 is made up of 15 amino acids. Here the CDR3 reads CASSSRLGGTGELFF. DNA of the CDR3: TGTGCCAGCAGCTCACGACTAGGTGGGACCGGGGAGCTGTTTTTT.

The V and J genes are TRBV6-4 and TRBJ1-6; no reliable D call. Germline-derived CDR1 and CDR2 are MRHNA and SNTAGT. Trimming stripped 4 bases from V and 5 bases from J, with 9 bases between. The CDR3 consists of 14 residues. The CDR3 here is CASSGHPNNSPLHF. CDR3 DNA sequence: TGTGCCAGCAGTGGGCACCCCAATAATTCACCCCTCCACTTT.

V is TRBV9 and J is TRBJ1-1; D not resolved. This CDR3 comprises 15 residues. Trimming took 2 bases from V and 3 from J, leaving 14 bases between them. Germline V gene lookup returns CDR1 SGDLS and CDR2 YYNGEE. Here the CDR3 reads CASSVDLDGDTEAFF. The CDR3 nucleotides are TGTGCCAGCAGCGTCGACTTGGACGGGGACACTGAAGCTTTCTTT.

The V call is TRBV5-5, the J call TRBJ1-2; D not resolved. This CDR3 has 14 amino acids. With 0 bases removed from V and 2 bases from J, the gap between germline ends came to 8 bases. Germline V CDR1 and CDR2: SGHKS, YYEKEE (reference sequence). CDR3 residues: CASSLGARNYGYTF. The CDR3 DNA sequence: TGTGCCAGCAGCTTGGGGGCCCGGAACTATGGCTACACCTTC.

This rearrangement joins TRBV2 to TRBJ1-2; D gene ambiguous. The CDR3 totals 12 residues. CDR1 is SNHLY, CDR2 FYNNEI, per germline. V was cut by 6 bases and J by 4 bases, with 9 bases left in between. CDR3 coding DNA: TGTGCCAGCAGGCAGGTTAGCTATGGCTACACCTTC. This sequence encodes CASRQVSYGYTF.